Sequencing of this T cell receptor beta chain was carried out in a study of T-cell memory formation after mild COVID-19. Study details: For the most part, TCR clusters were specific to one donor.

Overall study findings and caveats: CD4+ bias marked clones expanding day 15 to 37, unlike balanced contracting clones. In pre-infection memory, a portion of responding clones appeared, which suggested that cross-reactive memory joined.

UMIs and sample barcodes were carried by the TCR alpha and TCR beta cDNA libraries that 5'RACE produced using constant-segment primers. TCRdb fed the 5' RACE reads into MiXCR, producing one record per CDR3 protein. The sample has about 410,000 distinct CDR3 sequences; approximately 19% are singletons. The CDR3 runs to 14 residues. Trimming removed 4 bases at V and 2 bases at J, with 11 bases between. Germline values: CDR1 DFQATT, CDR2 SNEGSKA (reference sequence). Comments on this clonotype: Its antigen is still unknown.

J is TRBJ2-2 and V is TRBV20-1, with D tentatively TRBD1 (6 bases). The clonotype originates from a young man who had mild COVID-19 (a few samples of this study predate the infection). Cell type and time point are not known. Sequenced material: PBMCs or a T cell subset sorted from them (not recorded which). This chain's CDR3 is CSAMRDINTGELFF. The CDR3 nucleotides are TGCAGTGCTATGAGGGACATTAACACCGGGGAGCTGTTTTTT.